Below are 25 T cell receptor beta chains sequenced from a single sample in a study of shared clonotypes between healthy human individuals. Assay used: immunoSEQ multiplex PCR; TCRdb lists only in-frame clones, some missing. Of about 660,000 clones in the sample, 74% were seen once. Sequencing was carried out using memory CD4+ T cells sorted from blood. The subset here: CD45RA-negative fraction. Source of these receptors: a woman aged 30 to 39 in good health.

V usage is TRBV4-1 and J usage is TRBJ2-1; D might be TRBD1 (6 bases). Germline lookup yields CDR1 MGHRA and CDR2 YSYEKL. The V gene lost 4 bases and the J gene lost 4 bases, with 17 bases spanning the gap. The CDR3 runs 16 residues. CDR3: CASSRRIGQRYNEQFF. CDR3 DNA sequence: TGCGCCAGCAGCCGCAGAATAGGACAGAGATACAATGAGCAGTTCTTC.

This clone was picked up one time. A much larger clone sits a single nucleotide away, making a read error possible. Other DNA sequences within the sample encode an identical CDR3. The V and J genes are TRBV19 and TRBJ2-1; D may match TRBD1 or TRBD2 (5 bases each). Looked up from germline, CDR1 is LNHDA and CDR2 is SQIVND (reference sequence). The CDR3 totals 13 residues. Trimming took off 2 bases at V and 6 bases at J, with 8 bases between the two ends. The CDR3: CASSIPGSNEQFF. CDR3 sequence (DNA): TGTGCCAGTAGTATACCAGGGAGCAATGAGCAGTTCTTC.

This clone was counted once. V is TRBV28 and J is TRBJ2-5; TRBD2 is a possible D gene (5 bases). This CDR3 has 14 residues. V gave up 5 bases and J gave up 5 bases, with 15 bases separating them. Germline V lookup: CDR1 MDHEN, CDR2 SYDVKM. The CDR3 DNA reads as TGTGCCAGCAGTCCTGGGGAGTTAGGGGAGACCCAGTACTTC. Amino acids: CASSPGELGETQYF.

This sequence joins TRBV27 and TRBJ1-5; D ambiguous. With 3 bases removed from V and 7 bases from J, the gap between germline ends came to 10 bases. The CDR3 is made up of 13 amino acids. Germline V lookup: CDR1 MNHEY, CDR2 SMNVEV (reference sequence). The CDR3 bases are TGTGCCAGCAGTTTTGGCAGATTCCAGCCCCAGCATTTT. Translated, it gives CASSFGRFQPQHF.

The rearrangement links TRBV27 to TRBJ2-2, with 12 bases aligning to TRBD2. Germline CDR1 and CDR2: MNHEY and SMNVEV (reference sequence). V lost 5 bases, J lost 0 bases, and 4 bases stayed unmatched. CDR3 size: 17 residues. Here the CDR3 reads CASSPSGRAPNTGELFF. Written as DNA, the CDR3 is TGTGCCAGCAGTCCTAGCGGGAGGGCCCCGAACACCGGGGAGCTGTTTTTT.

The chain recombines TRBV19 with TRBJ2-1; 7 bases align to TRBD1. Germline loops: CDR1 LNHDA, CDR2 SQIVND (reference sequence). V lost 3 bases, J lost 2 bases, and 4 bases stayed unmatched. CDR3 length: 15 residues. CDR3 nucleotides: TGTGCCAGTAGTATCAGACAGGGCACCTACAATGAGCAGTTCTTC. Translating gives CASSIRQGTYNEQFF.

This chain joins TRBV2 and TRBJ2-1, with TRBD1 matching over 10 bases. CDR1 and CDR2 (germline): SNHLY, FYNNEI. Trimming took 6 bases from V and 7 from J; bases not matched to a gene: 12. The CDR3 is 16 residues long. The CDR3 nucleotides are TGTGCCAGCAGCGCCCTGGGGACAGGGGTAGAGAATGAGCAGTTCTTC. The encoded protein is CASSALGTGVENEQFF.

The chain recombines TRBV7-2 with TRBJ2-3; unclear D gene. This CDR3 comprises 13 residues. Trimming removed 3 bases at V and 2 bases at J, with 6 bases between. Germline CDR1 SGHTA, CDR2 FQGNSA. The CDR3 here is CASSFLPTDTQYF. CDR3 DNA sequence: TGTGCCAGCAGCTTTCTCCCCACAGATACGCAGTATTTT.

In DNA, the CDR3 is TGTGCCAGCAGCTTAGGCCAGCGGGGGTACAATGAGCAGTTCTTC. The encoded protein is CASSLGQRGYNEQFF. The chain is built from TRBV13 and TRBJ2-1, with 8 bases matching TRBD2. J lost 4 bases, V lost 0 bases, and 2 bases had no gene match. Germline CDR1 and CDR2: PRHDT and FYEKMQ (reference sequence). The CDR3 runs 15 residues.

The CDR3 sequence: CSAAKADTQYF. Here the CDR3 DNA reads TGCAGTGCTGCGAAGGCAGATACGCAGTATTTT. The chain combines TRBV20-1 with TRBJ2-3; unclear D gene. The CDR3 is made up of 11 amino acids. Germline V gene sequence: CDR1 DFQATT, CDR2 SNEGSKA (reference sequence). The germline V and J ends were trimmed by 5 bases and 4 bases, with 7 bases remaining between them.

The sample holds one count of this clone. The chain uses TRBV28 and TRBJ1-5; D possibly corresponds to TRBD1 (6 bases). Germline CDR1 is MDHEN and CDR2 is SYDVKM. This CDR3 has 13 amino acids. As DNA, the CDR3 is TGTGAGACACGGGGGGCAGGCAATCAGCCCCAGCATTTT. Amino acid sequence: CETRGAGNQPQHF.

The V gene is TRBV28, the J gene TRBJ1-4; possibly TRBD1 for D (5 bases). Germline V gives CDR1 MDHEN, CDR2 SYDVKM. The CDR3 contains 17 residues. V was pared by 3 bases and J by 0 bases, with 14 bases between. CDR3 protein: CASSFRTGRTTNEKLFF. The CDR3 bases are TGTGCCAGCAGTTTCCGCACAGGACGAACAACTAATGAAAAACTGTTTTTT.

V usage is TRBV4-2 and J usage is TRBJ1-1, with D unresolved. V was clipped by 0 bases and J by 6 bases, with 14 bases between them. The CDR3 is 15 residues long. Germline V gene sequence: CDR1 LGHNA, CDR2 YNFKEQ. CDR3 DNA: TGTGCCAGCAGCCAAGATTCCCCGGGCACCCCTGAAGCTTTCTTT. Translating gives CASSQDSPGTPEAFF.

As for this clone: This may arise from a read error, as a much more abundant clone is one base away. The chain joins TRBV7-8 to TRBJ1-1; TRBD1 matches 7 bases. This CDR3 has 14 amino acids. V lost 3 bases to trimming and J lost 0 bases; unmatched junction nucleotides: 1. The germline CDR1 and CDR2 sequences are SGHVS and FQNEAQ. The CDR3 coding sequence is TGTGCCAGCAGCTTGGGACAGCTGAACACTGAAGCTTTCTTT. This codes for CASSLGQLNTEAFF.

This clone was counted a few times. The chain links TRBV28 to TRBJ2-7, with TRBD1 matching 7 bases. V lost 6 bases to trimming and J lost 3 bases; unmatched junction nucleotides: 8. CDR1 is MDHEN and CDR2 is SYDVKM in the germline V gene. The CDR3 totals 14 residues. The CDR3 bases are TGTGCCAGCAGGATCGGGACAGAAATCTACGAGCAGTACTTC. Translating gives CASRIGTEIYEQYF. Variable domain in full (rest from reference TRBV28 and TRBJ2-7): DVKVTQSSRYLVKRTGEKVFLECVQDMDHENMFWYRQDPGLGLRLIYFSYDVKMKEKGDIPEGYSVSREKKERFSLILESASTNQTSMYLCASRIGTEIYEQYFGPGTRLTVT.

This clone was recorded a few times. The chain uses TRBV5-1 and TRBJ2-7; 8 bases map to TRBD1. The germline CDR1 and CDR2 sequences are SGHRS and YFSETQ. V dropped 1 base and J dropped 0; count of bases not matched to a gene: 9. The CDR3 has 17 amino acids. The CDR3, as DNA: TGCGCCAGCAGCTTGAAGATCACAGGGGGAAGCTCCTACGAGCAGTACTTC. The encoded protein is CASSLKITGGSSYEQYF.

This clone was recorded at least ten times. The same CDR3 can be traced to other DNA sequences in this sample. The rearrangement joins TRBV11-2 to TRBJ2-2; 9 bases are a match to TRBD2. Germline V lookup: CDR1 SGHAT, CDR2 FQNNGV. This CDR3 region has 18 residues. V shed 4 bases and J 8 bases; nucleotides not matched to a gene: 17. Here the CDR3 DNA reads TGTGCCAGCAGCTACCGGGGCGGTGGTAGCGGGAGTAGGGGGGAGCTGTTTTTT. Translated, it gives CASSYRGGGSGSRGELFF. The entire variable domain, with the rest obtained from reference TRBV11-2 and TRBJ2-2, is as follows: EAGVAQSPRYKIIEKRQSVAFWCNPISGHATLYWYQQILGQGPKLLIQFQNNGVVDDSQLPKDRFSAERLKGVDSTLKIQPAKLEDSAVYLCASSYRGGGSGSRGELFFGEGSRLTVL.

The rearrangement links TRBV7-2 to TRBJ1-1, with D perhaps TRBD1 (6 bases). The length of the CDR3 is 13 residues. Germline CDR1 and CDR2: SGHTA and FQGNSA. V dropped 1 base and J dropped 8 bases, with 11 bases sitting between them. In DNA, the CDR3 is TGTGCCAGCAGCTTAGGGGGGGCGCGCGAAGCTTTCTTT. Translation: CASSLGGAREAFF. The variable domain in full, completed from reference TRBV7-2 and TRBJ1-1, reads GAGVSQSPSNKVTEKGKDVELRCDPISGHTALYWYRQSLGQGLEFLIYFQGNSAPDKSGLPSDRFSAERTGGSVSTLTIQRTQQEDSAVYLCASSLGGAREAFFGQGTRLTVV.

The V call is TRBV4-1, the J call TRBJ2-1; 8 positions agree with TRBD2. The length of the CDR3 is 17 residues. The V segment lost 0 bases and the J segment 3 bases; nucleotides outside the gene matches: 7. The germline V gene has CDR1 MGHRA and CDR2 YSYEKL. CDR3 in amino acids: CASSQDRAGALYNEQFF. In nucleotides, the CDR3 is TGCGCCAGCAGCCAAGATCGAGCGGGAGCCCTCTACAATGAGCAGTTCTTC.

The gene calls are TRBV7-9 and TRBJ2-5, with TRBD2 matching over 9 bases. Germline V gene lookup returns CDR1 SEHNR and CDR2 FQNEAQ (reference sequence). V lost 4 bases to trimming and J lost 4 bases; unmatched junction nucleotides: 10. CDR3 length equals 16 residues. In DNA, the CDR3 is TGTGCCAGCAGCTGGGGGGCAGCGGGAGGCATAGAGACCCAGTACTTC. Residues: CASSWGAAGGIETQYF.

This clone appeared a single time. The chain joins TRBV25-1 to TRBJ2-3, with a possible D match to TRBD2 (6 bases). From germline, CDR1 is MGHDK and CDR2 SYGVNS. The CDR3 spans 16 residues. V was trimmed by 1 base and J by 4 bases, leaving 15 bases between them. The CDR3 sequence is CASSESPASDADTQYF. The DNA of the CDR3 is TGTGCCAGCAGTGAATCCCCGGCTAGCGACGCAGATACGCAGTATTTT.

This clone was counted only a few times. This chain links TRBV7-2 with TRBJ1-1; the D gene is possibly TRBD1 (6 bases). Germline CDR1 is SGHTA and CDR2 is FQGNSA. The germline V and J ends were trimmed by 7 bases and 4 bases, with 19 bases remaining between them. CDR3 length: 15 residues. CDR3 nucleotides: TGTGCCAGCACCTCCCAAGGGGGGATGAGCACTGAAGCTTTCTTT. Translation gives CASTSQGGMSTEAFF.

The chain employs TRBV2 and TRBJ1-2; no definite D call. The germline gives CDR1 SNHLY, CDR2 FYNNEI. This CDR3 is built from 13 residues. V lost 3 bases and J lost 8, with 13 bases in between. This chain's CDR3 is CASSDVTQVGYTF. The DNA of the CDR3 is TGTGCCAGCAGTGATGTCACCCAAGTCGGCTACACCTTC.

The V and J genes are TRBV10-2 and TRBJ2-7; 8 bases match TRBD1. Germline V gene data show CDR1 as WSHSY and CDR2 as SAAADI. V gave up 4 bases and J gave up 3 bases; unmatched junction bases: 2. This CDR3 region has 13 residues. The CDR3 DNA follows: TGCGCCAGCAGTGCCGGACAGGGCTACGAGCAGTACTTC. This gives the protein CASSAGQGYEQYF.

For this clone: A clone one base away is much larger, so this may be a read error. The chain couples TRBV7-9 to TRBJ2-7; 7 bases are a match to TRBD1. Looked up from germline, CDR1 is SEHNR and CDR2 is FQNEAQ (reference sequence). The CDR3 totals 13 residues. V shed 4 bases and J 2 bases; nucleotides not matched to a gene: 2. DNA for the CDR3: TGTGCCAGCAGCTGGGGACAGCCCTACGAGCAGTACTTC. This sequence encodes CASSWGQPYEQYF.